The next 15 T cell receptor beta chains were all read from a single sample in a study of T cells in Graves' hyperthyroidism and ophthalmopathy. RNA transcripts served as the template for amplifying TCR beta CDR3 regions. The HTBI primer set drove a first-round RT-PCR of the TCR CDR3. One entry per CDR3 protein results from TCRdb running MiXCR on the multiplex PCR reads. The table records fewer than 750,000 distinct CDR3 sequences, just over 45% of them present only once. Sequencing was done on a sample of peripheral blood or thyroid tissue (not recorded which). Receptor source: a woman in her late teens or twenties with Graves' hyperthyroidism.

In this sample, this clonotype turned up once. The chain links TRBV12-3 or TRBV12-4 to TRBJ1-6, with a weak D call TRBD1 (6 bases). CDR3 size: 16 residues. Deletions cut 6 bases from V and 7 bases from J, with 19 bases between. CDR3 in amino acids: CASSHPAGTPNSPLHF. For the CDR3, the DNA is TGTGCCAGCAGCCACCCCGCCGGGACACCAAATTCACCCCTCCACTTT.

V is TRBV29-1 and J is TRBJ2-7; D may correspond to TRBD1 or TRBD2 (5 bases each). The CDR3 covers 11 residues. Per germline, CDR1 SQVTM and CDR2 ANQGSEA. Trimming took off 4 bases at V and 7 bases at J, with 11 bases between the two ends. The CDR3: CSVGGYGEQYF. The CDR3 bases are TGCAGCGTTGGGGGGTACGGAGAGCAGTACTTC.

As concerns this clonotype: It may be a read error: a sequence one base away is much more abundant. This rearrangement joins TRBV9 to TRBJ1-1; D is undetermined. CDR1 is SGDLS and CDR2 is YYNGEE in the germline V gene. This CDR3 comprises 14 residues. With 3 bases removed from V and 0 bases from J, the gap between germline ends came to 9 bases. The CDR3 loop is CASSGERVNTEAFF. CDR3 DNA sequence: TGTGCCAGCAGCGGAGAGAGGGTGAACACTGAAGCTTTCTTT.

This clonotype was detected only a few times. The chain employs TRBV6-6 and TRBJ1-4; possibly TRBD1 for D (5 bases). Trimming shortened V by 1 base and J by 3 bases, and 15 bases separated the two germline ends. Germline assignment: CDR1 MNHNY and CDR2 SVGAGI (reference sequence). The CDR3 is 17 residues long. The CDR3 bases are TGTGCCAGCAGTTACTTGGAACTGGCAGGGTCTAATGAAAAACTGTTTTTT. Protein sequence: CASSYLELAGSNEKLFF.

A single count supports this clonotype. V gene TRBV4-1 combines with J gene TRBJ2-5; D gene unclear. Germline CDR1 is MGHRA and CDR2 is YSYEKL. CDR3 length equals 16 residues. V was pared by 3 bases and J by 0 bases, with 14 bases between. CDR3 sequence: CASSQETRTHQETQYF. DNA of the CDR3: TGCGCCAGCAGCCAGGAGACTCGTACACACCAAGAGACCCAGTACTTC.

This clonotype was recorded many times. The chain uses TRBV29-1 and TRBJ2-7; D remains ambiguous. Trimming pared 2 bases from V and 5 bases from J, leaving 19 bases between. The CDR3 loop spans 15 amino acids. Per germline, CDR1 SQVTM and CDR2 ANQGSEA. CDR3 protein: CSVELDAEWKDEQYF. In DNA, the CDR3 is TGCAGCGTTGAACTAGACGCGGAGTGGAAGGACGAGCAGTACTTC.

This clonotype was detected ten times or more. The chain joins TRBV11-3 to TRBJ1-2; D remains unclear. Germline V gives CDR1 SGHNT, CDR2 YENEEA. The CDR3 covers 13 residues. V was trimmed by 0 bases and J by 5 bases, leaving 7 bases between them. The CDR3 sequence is CASSLDQAYGYTF. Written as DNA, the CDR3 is TGTGCCAGCAGCTTAGACCAGGCATATGGCTACACCTTC.

CDR3 sequence reads: CASSQGARTFYEQYF. In nucleotides, the CDR3 is TGCGCCAGCAGCCAGGGGGCTCGGACCTTCTATGAGCAGTACTTC. This chain joins TRBV4-3 and TRBJ2-7, with a possible D match to TRBD1 (6 bases). This CDR3 spans 15 amino acids. The germline V and J ends were trimmed by 3 bases and 7 bases, with 19 bases remaining between them. Looked up from germline, CDR1 is LGHNA and CDR2 is YSLEER.

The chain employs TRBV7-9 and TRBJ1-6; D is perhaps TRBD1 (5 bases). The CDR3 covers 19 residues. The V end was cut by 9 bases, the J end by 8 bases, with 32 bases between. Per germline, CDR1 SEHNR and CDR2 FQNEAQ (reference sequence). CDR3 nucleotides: TGTGCCAGTAGTAAGGTCCGCGCCGGACGCCTAAGGGGCTATTCACCCCTCCACTTT. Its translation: CASSKVRAGRLRGYSPLHF.

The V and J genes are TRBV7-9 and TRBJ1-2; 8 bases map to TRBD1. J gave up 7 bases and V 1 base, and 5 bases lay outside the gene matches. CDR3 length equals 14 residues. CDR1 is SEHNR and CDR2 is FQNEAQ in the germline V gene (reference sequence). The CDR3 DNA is TGTGCCAGCAGCTTAGGGGCGGACAGGGTTGGCTACACCTTC. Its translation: CASSLGADRVGYTF.

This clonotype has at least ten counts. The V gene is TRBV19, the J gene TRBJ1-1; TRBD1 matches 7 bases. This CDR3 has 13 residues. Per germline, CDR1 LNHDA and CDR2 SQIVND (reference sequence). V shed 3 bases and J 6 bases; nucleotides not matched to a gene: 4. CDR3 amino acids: CASSIQGVAEAFF. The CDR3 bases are TGTGCCAGTAGTATTCAGGGGGTAGCTGAAGCTTTCTTT.

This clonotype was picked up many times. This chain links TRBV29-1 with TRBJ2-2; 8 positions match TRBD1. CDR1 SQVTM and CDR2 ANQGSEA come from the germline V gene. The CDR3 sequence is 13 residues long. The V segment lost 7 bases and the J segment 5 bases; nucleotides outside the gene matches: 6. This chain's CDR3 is CSAGQGNTGELFF. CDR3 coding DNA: TGCAGCGCCGGACAGGGTAATACCGGGGAGCTGTTTTTT.

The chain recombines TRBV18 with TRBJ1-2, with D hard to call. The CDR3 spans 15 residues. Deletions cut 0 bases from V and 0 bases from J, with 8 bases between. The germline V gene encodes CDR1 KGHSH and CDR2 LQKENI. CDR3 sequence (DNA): TGTGCCAGCTCACCACCGGCACAGCCTAACTATGGCTACACCTTC. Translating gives CASSPPAQPNYGYTF.

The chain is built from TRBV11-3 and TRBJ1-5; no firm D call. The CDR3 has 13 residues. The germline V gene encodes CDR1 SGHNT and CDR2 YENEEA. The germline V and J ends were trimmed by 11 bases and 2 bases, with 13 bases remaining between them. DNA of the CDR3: TGTGCCTGGAGTTGGACGGGCAATCAGCCCCAGCATTTT. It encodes CAWSWTGNQPQHF.

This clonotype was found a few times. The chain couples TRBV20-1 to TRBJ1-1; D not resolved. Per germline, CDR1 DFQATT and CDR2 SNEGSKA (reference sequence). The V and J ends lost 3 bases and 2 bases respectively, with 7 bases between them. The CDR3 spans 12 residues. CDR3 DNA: TGCAGTGCTAGCCTTCGTAACACTGAAGCTTTCTTT. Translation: CSASLRNTEAFF.